This is a list of T cell receptor beta chains from one sample in a study of Ad26.COV2.S vaccination and SARS-CoV-2 variants. The method was immunoSEQ multiplex PCR; TCRdb's version includes in-frame clones alone and lacks a portion of them. This sample has about 680,000 clones, with more than 80% found just once. The sequences come from peripheral blood, collected in a trial of Ad26.COV2.S vaccine versus placebo. The origin of the receptors is a person aged 18-65 years who received the Ad26.COV2.S COVID-19 vaccine or a placebo. CDR3s leave out the opening cysteine and the closing phenylalanine or tryptophan. The order of the fields is J gene, V gene, CDR3 protein.

>TRBJ1-4|TRBV10-3
AISGGGREKLF
>TRBJ2-3|TRBV19
ASTRGGGLTDTQY
>TRBJ2-1|TRBV30
AWSVASGGWQF
>TRBJ1-5|TRBV6-5
ASSYRINQPQH
>TRBJ2-1|TRBV4-2
ASSRAGSSGVGSYNEQF
>TRBJ2-1|TRBV5-8
ASSLAWLRGNEQF
>TRBJ2-3|TRBV2
ASSDPDSTDTQY
>TRBJ2-5|TRBV2
ASSNGQIQETQY
>TRBJ2-1|TRBV29-1
SVATLAGVNEQF
>TRBJ1-2|TRBV30
AWSVPRTAGYT
>TRBJ2-2|TRBV6-5
ASSYSSRVSTGELF
>TRBJ1-5|TRBV6-5
ASKMIGGGNQPQH
>TRBJ2-1|TRBV24-1
ATSDFERGRQF
>TRBJ1-5|TRBV15
ATRVGRGSNQPQH
>TRBJ2-7|TRBV5-1
ASSLRTSYEQY
>TRBJ1-2|TRBV20-1
SASSLGEADYGYT
>TRBJ1-6|TRBV6-5
ASTSVGGSNSPLH
>TRBJ1-3|TRBV28
ASSFVQGGTIY
>TRBJ1-1|TRBV12-3/TRBV12-4
ASSFTGHTEAF
>TRBJ2-1|TRBV3-1/TRBV3-2
ASSHRGGTNNEQF
>TRBJ2-1|TRBV19
ASKGGDAPYNEQF
>TRBJ1-5|TRBV27
ASSVGHRSNQPQH